This entry is about one T cell receptor beta chain. Antigen: not known. The entry originates in a study of blood T cells in healthy people across ages. Whole-study results and caveats: Since the PBMCs were unsorted, naive and antigen-experienced cells could not be conclusively compared.

Together with a sample-barcoded 5' primer, a J-beta primer mix was included in a second PCR lasting about 6 to 11 cycles. Per-sample output comprised a minimum of 2.5 million paired-end reads containing CDR3. Each CDR3 protein is one row after TCRdb ran MiXCR on the 5' RACE reads. The table includes 650,000 to 800,000 distinct CDR3 sequences, 52% detected once. Trimming removed 2 bases from V and 1 base from J; junction bases left unmatched: 15. There are 19 residues in the CDR3. This clonotype was sampled from a woman of 80 years or more in good health. Material: blood. The chain carries TRBV12-3 or TRBV12-4 and TRBJ2-5, with 8 bases lining up with TRBD2. The CDR3 sequence: CASSLTPALGRGVQETQYF. The CDR3 nucleotides are TGTGCCAGCAGTTTAACGCCGGCGCTTGGGCGGGGGGTCCAAGAGACCCAGTACTTC.